This T cell receptor beta chain was sequenced for a study of cytomegalovirus exposure and HLA in healthy donors. Study details: Genotyping of more than 300 donors showed that around 86% belonged to the Caucasian-associated ancestry cluster. Study outcomes and limitations: Later on, analysis showed that most CMV-associated TCR beta chains appeared to be HLA-restricted. CMV antigen specificity of a few CMV-associated chains was confirmed in vitro.

The PCR was carried out with 60 Vbeta primers and 13 Jbeta primers. The method was immunoSEQ multiplex PCR; TCRdb's version includes in-frame clones alone and lacks a portion of them. This table holds over 100,000 clones, roughly 80% found once. This clone has only one observation. Its antigen is not identified. The germline V gene has CDR1 GTSNPN and CDR2 SVGIG (reference sequence). V was shortened by 2 bases and J by 1 base, with 5 bases between the two germline ends. The CDR3 is made up of 13 amino acids. This chain joins TRBV30 and TRBJ2-2; D unclear. Input material: PBMCs. The source of this sequence is a man younger than 40 in good health and CMV-seropositive. The CDR3 nucleotides are TGTGCCTGGAGTACGGTGAACACCGGGGAGCTGTTTTTT. Translation gives CAWSTVNTGELFF.